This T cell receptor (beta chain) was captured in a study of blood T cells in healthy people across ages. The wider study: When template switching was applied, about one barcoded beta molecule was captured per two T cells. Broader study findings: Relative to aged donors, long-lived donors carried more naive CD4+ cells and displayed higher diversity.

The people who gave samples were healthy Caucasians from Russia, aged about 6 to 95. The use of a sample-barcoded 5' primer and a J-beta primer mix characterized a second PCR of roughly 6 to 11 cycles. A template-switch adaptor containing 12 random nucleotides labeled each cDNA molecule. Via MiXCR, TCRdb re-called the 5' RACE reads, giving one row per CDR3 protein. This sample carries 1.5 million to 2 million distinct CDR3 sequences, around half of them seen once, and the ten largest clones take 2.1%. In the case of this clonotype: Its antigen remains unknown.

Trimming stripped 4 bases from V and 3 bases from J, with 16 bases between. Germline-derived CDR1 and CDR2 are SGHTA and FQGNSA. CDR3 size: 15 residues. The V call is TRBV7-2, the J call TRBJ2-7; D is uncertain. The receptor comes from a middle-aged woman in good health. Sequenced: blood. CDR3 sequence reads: CASSSLGLGIYEQYF. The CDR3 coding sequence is TGTGCCAGCAGCTCACTGGGGTTGGGGATCTACGAGCAGTACTTC.